The 28 T cell receptor beta chains below come from one sample, sequenced in a study of technical replicates of blood from a handful of donors. Sequencing was performed with immunoSEQ multiplex PCR; in TCRdb, only in-frame clones are kept and a portion is missing. This table has approximately 70,000 clones, under 98% appearing once. Sequencing used T cells isolated from PBMCs. The receptors derive from a human donor in good health.

The CDR3 region is CASRKGLAYEQYF. CDR3 sequence (DNA): TGTGCCAGCAGGAAGGGACTAGCTTACGAGCAGTACTTC. The rearrangement uses TRBV7-9 and TRBJ2-7; 9 positions match TRBD2. CDR3 length: 13 residues. V dropped 6 bases and J dropped 4; count of bases not matched to a gene: 4. Germline lookup yields CDR1 SEHNR and CDR2 FQNEAQ (reference sequence).

The chain combines TRBV11-2 with TRBJ2-7; 9 positions agree with TRBD1. Germline CDR1 reads SGHAT; CDR2 reads FQNNGV. The ends lost 6 bases at V and 2 bases at J; junction bases unmatched: 8. This CDR3 spans 15 amino acids. The CDR3 sequence is CASRFRDREAYEQYF. CDR3 in DNA: TGTGCCAGCAGGTTCCGGGACAGGGAGGCCTACGAGCAGTACTTC.

DNA of the CDR3: TGCGCCAGCAGCTCCGACGGGAGGAACACTGAAGCTTTCTTT. It codes for CASSSDGRNTEAFF. V gene TRBV10-2 combines with J gene TRBJ1-1; D is unclear. V shed 6 bases and J shed 1 base, with 12 bases lying between them. Looked up from germline, CDR1 is WSHSY and CDR2 is SAAADI. This CDR3 has 14 amino acids.

This sequence joins TRBV29-1 and TRBJ1-4; TRBD1 is a possible D gene (5 bases). Between the trimmed V and J ends, which lost 5 bases and 6 bases, there was a span of 13 bases. The CDR3 spans 13 residues. Per the germline V gene, CDR1 is SQVTM and CDR2 is ANQGSEA. The CDR3 region is CSVMTEAYEKLFF. CDR3 nucleotides: TGCAGCGTTATGACAGAAGCTTATGAAAAACTGTTTTTT.

The chain is built from TRBV5-6 and TRBJ2-1; TRBD2 matches 11 bases. The CDR3 length is 14 residues. Germline lookup yields CDR1 SGHDT and CDR2 YYEEEE. Trimming removed 6 bases from V and 6 bases from J; junction bases left unmatched: 5. The CDR3 DNA reads TGTGCCAGCAATAGCGGGAGGGCGGTCAATGAGCAGTTCTTC. It translates to CASNSGRAVNEQFF.

This chain connects TRBV5-1 to TRBJ2-5; D is possibly TRBD1 (6 bases). Germline CDR1 is SGHRS and CDR2 is YFSETQ. Trimming took off 1 base at V and 2 bases at J, with 15 bases between the two ends. This CDR3 has 16 residues. The CDR3 is CASSLQHRTVQETQYF. The CDR3 DNA sequence: TGCGCCAGCAGCTTGCAACATAGGACAGTACAAGAGACCCAGTACTTC.

The V call is TRBV4-1, the J call TRBJ1-2; 11 bases align to TRBD1. CDR1 is MGHRA, CDR2 YSYEKL, per germline. J was trimmed by 6 bases and V by 1 base; bases with no gene match: 1. CDR3 length equals 14 residues. Here the CDR3 reads CASSQGTGGHGYTF. CDR3 nucleotide sequence: TGCGCCAGCAGCCAAGGGACAGGGGGCCATGGCTACACCTTC.

This chain joins TRBV30 and TRBJ2-7, with 7 bases identical to TRBD1. V lost 8 bases and J lost 0; bases outside the gene matches: 1. Germline V gives CDR1 GTSNPN, CDR2 SVGIG (reference sequence). The CDR3 is 11 amino acids. The CDR3, as DNA: TGTGCCGGGGACAGCTCCTACGAGCAGTACTTC. It yields the protein CAGDSSYEQYF. The whole variable domain, remainder taken from reference TRBV30 and TRBJ2-7, is SQTIHQWPATLVQPVGSPLSLECTVEGTSNPNLYWYRQAAGRGLQLLFYSVGIGQISSEVPQNLSASRPQDRQFILSSKKLLLSDSGFYLCAGDSSYEQYFGPGTRLTVT.

The J gene is TRBJ2-3, the V gene TRBV25-1; 9 nucleotides agree with TRBD2. V trimming: 4 bases; J trimming: 0 bases; junction bases outside the gene matches: 8. There are 17 residues in the CDR3. The germline V gene encodes CDR1 MGHDK and CDR2 SYGVNS. The DNA of the CDR3 is TGTGCCAGCAGTGCTCGGGTGGCGGGAGGGAGCACAGATACGCAGTATTTT. Encoded protein: CASSARVAGGSTDTQYF.

This chain links TRBV9 with TRBJ2-7; 9 bases align to TRBD2. Unmatched junction bases numbered 6, after V lost 0 bases and J lost 5 bases. The germline gives CDR1 SGDLS, CDR2 YYNGEE. The CDR3 runs 15 residues. The CDR3 loop reads CASSVAGGRAHEQYF. In nucleotides, the CDR3 is TGTGCCAGCAGCGTAGCTGGCGGGAGGGCCCACGAGCAGTACTTC.

The chain uses TRBV9 and TRBJ2-1; D may be TRBD1 (7 bases). Germline CDR1 is SGDLS and CDR2 is YYNGEE. This CDR3 contains 14 residues. V shed 3 bases and J shed 9 bases, with 16 bases lying between them. This CDR3 is CASSEPRGESEQFF. In DNA form, the CDR3 reads TGTGCCAGCAGCGAGCCCAGGGGGGAGAGTGAGCAGTTCTTC.

This clone was observed once. The rearrangement links TRBV13 to TRBJ2-7, with D unclear. Germline V gene lookup returns CDR1 PRHDT and CDR2 FYEKMQ (reference sequence). CDR3 size: 12 residues. Trimming removed 5 bases from V and 4 bases from J, with 9 bases in between. The chain's CDR3 is CASSAPGYEQYF. The CDR3 DNA reads TGTGCCAGCAGCGCCCCCGGTTACGAGCAGTACTTC.

The chain recombines TRBV29-1 with TRBJ1-4, with 8 bases identical to TRBD1. CDR1 is SQVTM and CDR2 is ANQGSEA in the germline V gene. CDR3 length equals 14 residues. V dropped 4 bases and J dropped 4; count of bases not matched to a gene: 5. CDR3: CSVAKTGDNEKLFF. CDR3 sequence (DNA): TGCAGCGTTGCGAAGACAGGGGATAATGAAAAACTGTTTTTT.

V is TRBV9 and J is TRBJ2-3; unclear D gene. The length of the CDR3 is 13 residues. Germline V gives CDR1 SGDLS, CDR2 YYNGEE. V was clipped by 0 bases and J by 2 bases, with 4 bases between them. CDR3: CASSVALTDTQYF. CDR3 sequence (DNA): TGTGCCAGCAGCGTAGCCCTCACAGATACGCAGTATTTT.

The V gene is TRBV5-1, the J gene TRBJ2-1; 7 bases agree with TRBD2. CDR1 is SGHRS and CDR2 is YFSETQ in the germline V gene. V lost 1 base, J lost 6 bases, and 16 bases stayed unmatched. The CDR3 is 18 amino acids. CDR3 sequence: CASSLRSLFTSEFNEQFF. The CDR3 nucleotides read TGCGCCAGCAGCTTGAGGAGTCTTTTTACTAGCGAGTTCAATGAGCAGTTCTTC.

J is TRBJ2-5 and V is TRBV6-5, with D possibly TRBD2 on 6 matching bases. This CDR3 has 15 residues. Per germline, CDR1 MNHEY and CDR2 SVGAGI. Trimming removed 0 bases at V and 2 bases at J, with 10 bases between. The CDR3 loop reads CASSYSHRGQETQYF. CDR3 coding DNA: TGTGCCAGCAGTTACTCGCACCGGGGGCAAGAGACCCAGTACTTC.

The rearrangement joins TRBV7-3 to TRBJ2-1, with no clear D. The V gene lost 4 bases and the J gene lost 7 bases, with 11 bases spanning the gap. The CDR3 length is 13 residues. Germline V gene lookup returns CDR1 SGHTA and CDR2 FQGTGA. The CDR3 loop reads CASSSPRPNEQFF. In nucleotides, the CDR3 is TGTGCCAGCAGCTCGCCGCGGCCGAATGAGCAGTTCTTC.

The chain couples TRBV5-4 to TRBJ2-2; D perhaps matches TRBD1 (6 bases). With 4 bases removed from V and 5 bases from J, the gap between germline ends came to 15 bases. CDR3 length equals 15 residues. CDR1 SGHNT and CDR2 YYREEE come from the germline V gene (reference sequence). The CDR3 bases are TGTGCCAGCAGCCTTCCGGGACAAGTAACCGGGGAGCTGTTTTTT. Encoded protein: CASSLPGQVTGELFF.

This chain links TRBV5-4 with TRBJ2-2, with TRBD2 matching over 14 bases. The CDR3 length is 18 residues. Germline V gene lookup returns CDR1 SGHNT and CDR2 YYREEE (reference sequence). J gave up 5 bases and V 4 bases, and 10 bases lay outside the gene matches. CDR3: CASSMAGLAGGGTGELFF. CDR3 DNA: TGTGCCAGCAGCATGGCCGGACTAGCGGGAGGTGGGACCGGGGAGCTGTTTTTT.

CDR3 sequence reads: CASSEWGHQYNEQFF. CDR3 DNA: TGTGCCAGCAGTGAATGGGGACATCAATACAATGAGCAGTTCTTC. The chain joins TRBV25-1 to TRBJ2-1; a possible D gene is TRBD1 (6 bases). This CDR3 is 15 amino acids long. CDR1 MGHDK and CDR2 SYGVNS come from the germline V gene. V was clipped by 1 base and J by 4 bases, with 11 bases between them.

J is TRBJ2-7 and V is TRBV5-1; 14 bases map to TRBD2. Trimming took 0 bases from V and 3 from J; bases not matched to a gene: 5. The CDR3 has 17 amino acids. The germline gives CDR1 SGHRS, CDR2 YFSETQ. The CDR3, as DNA: TGCGCCAGCAGCTTGGATAGACTAGCGGGAGGGTTCTACGAGCAGTACTTC. Amino acid sequence: CASSLDRLAGGFYEQYF.

The rearrangement joins TRBV11-3 to TRBJ2-2, with D possibly being TRBD1 (6 bases). Germline CDR1 SGHNT, CDR2 YENEEA. V was clipped by 5 bases and J by 1 base, with 8 bases between them. The CDR3 contains 14 residues. CDR3 DNA: TGTGCCAGCAGCCCGACAGGGAACACCGGGGAGCTGTTTTTT. It specifies CASSPTGNTGELFF.

V and J are TRBV30 and TRBJ2-5; 12 bases are shared with TRBD2. The V gene's germline CDR1 is GTSNPN and CDR2 SVGIG (reference sequence). CDR3 length equals 17 residues. The V gene end was trimmed by 1 base and the J gene end by 5 bases; junction bases not matched to a gene: 11. CDR3 DNA sequence: TGTGCCTGGAGTGAGAGGCTAGCGGGAGGGCCTGAGGAGACCCAGTACTTC. As protein: CAWSERLAGGPEETQYF. Full variable domain (rest looked up from reference TRBV30 and TRBJ2-5): SQTIHQWPATLVQPVGSPLSLECTVEGTSNPNLYWYRQAAGRGLQLLFYSVGIGQISSEVPQNLSASRPQDRQFILSSKKLLLSDSGFYLCAWSERLAGGPEETQYFGPGTRLLVL.

The gene calls are TRBV4-1 and TRBJ2-7; 8 nucleotides agree with TRBD1. This CDR3 is built from 14 residues. Germline values: CDR1 MGHRA, CDR2 YSYEKL. Losses at the gene ends were 3 bases for V and 5 bases for J; bases not matched to a gene: 6. CDR3 sequence (DNA): TGCGCCAGCAGCCAGATGACAGGGGATGACGAGCAGTACTTC. Translating it yields CASSQMTGDDEQYF.

The chain couples TRBV27 to TRBJ1-1, with D uncertain. V gave up 0 bases and J gave up 1 base, with 6 bases separating them. Germline V gene lookup returns CDR1 MNHEY and CDR2 SMNVEV (reference sequence). The CDR3 runs to 14 residues. CDR3 sequence: CASSLSRRNTEAFF. The CDR3 coding sequence is TGTGCCAGCAGTTTATCGCGTAGGAACACTGAAGCTTTCTTT.

The chain links TRBV2 to TRBJ2-7, with D unresolved. Trimming left V 7 bases short and J 2 bases short, with 9 bases between. CDR1 is SNHLY, CDR2 FYNNEI, per germline. The CDR3 contains 12 residues. The CDR3 loop reads CASTKEAYEQYF. For the CDR3, the DNA is TGTGCCAGCACGAAAGAGGCCTACGAGCAGTACTTC.

The chain has TRBV29-1 and TRBJ2-3, with a weak D call TRBD1 (6 bases). The V gene lost 3 bases and the J gene lost 0 bases, with 34 bases spanning the gap. The CDR3 is 22 residues long. CDR1 is SQVTM, CDR2 ANQGSEA, per germline. The DNA for the CDR3 is TGCAGCGTTGATATCAGGGGATTCTCTAGGGGGTTCGCGGGTGTTAGCACAGATACGCAGTATTTT. Protein product: CSVDIRGFSRGFAGVSTDTQYF.

The chain uses TRBV6-1 and TRBJ2-5; 7 bases fit TRBD2. J gave up 5 bases and V 1 base, and 7 bases lay outside the gene matches. CDR3 size: 15 residues. Germline V gives CDR1 MNHNS, CDR2 SASEGT. The CDR3 DNA sequence: TGTGCCAGCAGTGAAGTACGACTAGCCGGGGAGACCCAGTACTTC. The encoded protein is CASSEVRLAGETQYF.